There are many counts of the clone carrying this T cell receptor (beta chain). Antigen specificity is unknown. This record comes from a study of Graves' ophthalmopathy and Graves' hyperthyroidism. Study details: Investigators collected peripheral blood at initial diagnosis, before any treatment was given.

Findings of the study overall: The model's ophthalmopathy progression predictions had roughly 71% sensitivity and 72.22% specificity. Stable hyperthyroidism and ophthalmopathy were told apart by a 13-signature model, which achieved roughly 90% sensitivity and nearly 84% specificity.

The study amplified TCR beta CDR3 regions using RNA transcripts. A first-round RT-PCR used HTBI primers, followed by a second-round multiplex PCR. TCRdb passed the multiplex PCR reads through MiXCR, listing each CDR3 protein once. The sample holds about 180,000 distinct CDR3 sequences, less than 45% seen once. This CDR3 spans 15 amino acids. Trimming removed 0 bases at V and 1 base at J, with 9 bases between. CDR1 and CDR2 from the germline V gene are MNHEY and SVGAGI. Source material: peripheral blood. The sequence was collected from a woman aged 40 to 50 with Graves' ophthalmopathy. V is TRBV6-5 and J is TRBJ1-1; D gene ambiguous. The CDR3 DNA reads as TGTGCCAGCAGTTACTCGAGGGTCGGGAACACTGAAGCTTTCTTT. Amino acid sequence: CASSYSRVGNTEAFF.